This TCR beta chain was retrieved from a study of spatial heterogeneity in lung cancer. Trimming took off 6 bases at V and 1 base at J, with 9 bases between the two ends. The CDR3 is 13 residues long. Described time point: sample taken at primary tumor resection. TCRdb called the 5' RACE reads again in MiXCR, with one record for every CDR3 protein. In the table there are tens of thousands of distinct CDR3 sequences, roughly 12% of which are singletons. The chain is built from TRBV12-3 or TRBV12-4 and TRBJ1-1; no clear D gene. The sequencing used PBMCs, collected at surgery. This clonotype was sampled from a male donor with early-stage non-small cell lung cancer. The CDR3 DNA reads as TGTGCCAGCAGATTATTAGAGAACACTGAAGCTTTCTTT. This codes for CASRLLENTEAFF.